The 18 T cell receptor beta chains below were found in one sample sequenced in a study of regulatory T cells in long-lasting Graves disease. Time point reported: persistent/refractory GD, antithyroid drugs over 5 years with positive TRAb. Construction of the TCR library relied on RNA isolated from PBMCs. Construction of the TCR beta libraries employed iRepertoire HTBI primers in conjunction with Arm-PCR of CDR3 regions. TCRdb used MiXCR to reprocess the multiplex PCR reads, holding one entry per CDR3 protein. There are around 460,000 distinct CDR3 sequences in the sample; approximately 22% occur only once, and around 14% lies in the top ten. The sequenced sample was peripheral blood mononuclear cells (PBMCs), obtained when the disease was refractory, from a patient treated with antithyroid drugs. The receptors come from a female donor with Graves disease.

This clonotype was recorded a few times. The J gene is TRBJ2-7, the V gene TRBV14; TRBD1 matches at 10 bases. V lost 6 bases, J lost 1 base, and 6 bases stayed unmatched. This CDR3 contains 15 residues. Germline CDR1 and CDR2: SGHDN and FVKESK. CDR3 protein: CASRDGTGVSYEQYF. The CDR3 DNA reads TGTGCCAGCAGAGACGGGACAGGGGTTTCCTACGAGCAGTACTTC.

The sample holds many counts of this clonotype. The chain combines TRBV7-9 with TRBJ1-6; TRBD1 agrees at 8 bases. The germline CDR1 and CDR2 sequences are SEHNR and FQNEAQ (reference sequence). The CDR3 contains 16 residues. The junction had 9 bases not matched to a gene; V was cut back by 5 bases and J by 6 bases. The CDR3 bases are TGTGCCAGCAGCGTTACCGGGACAGGCGCTAATTCACCCCTCCACTTT. Its translation is CASSVTGTGANSPLHF.

The rearrangement uses TRBV7-3 and TRBJ2-1, with TRBD1 as a possible D gene (8 bases). CDR3 length: 15 amino acids. The V end lost 5 bases, the J end lost 4 bases, and 15 bases lay between the germline ends. Germline lookup yields CDR1 SGHTA and CDR2 FQGTGA. CDR3: CASSLGQGGYNEQFF. The CDR3, as DNA: TGTGCCAGCAGCCTCGGACAGGGAGGGTACAATGAGCAGTTCTTC.

For this clonotype: A much larger clonotype is one base distant, so this may be a read error. This rearrangement joins TRBV4-2 to TRBJ2-5; 8 bases match TRBD1. Looked up from germline, CDR1 is LGHNA and CDR2 is YNFKEQ. With V trimmed by 3 bases and J by 3 bases, 3 bases remained unmatched. The CDR3 length is 14 residues. The DNA of the CDR3 is TGTGCCAGCAGCCAGGCGGGACAGGAAGAGACCCAGTACTTC. Translating it yields CASSQAGQEETQYF.

This clonotype was observed a handful of times. The rearrangement uses TRBV6-2 or TRBV6-3 and TRBJ1-1; no definite D call. CDR3 length equals 11 residues. V was cut by 2 bases and J by 11 bases, with 9 bases left in between. Germline CDR1 MNHEY, CDR2 SVGEGT. CDR3 nucleotides: TGTGCCAGCAGTTACCAGGTCGCGGCTTTCTTT. Residues: CASSYQVAAFF.

This clonotype came up a few times. The gene calls are TRBV28 and TRBJ1-2, with 7 bases identical to TRBD1. V was clipped by 3 bases and J by 0 bases; unmatched bases: 13. Germline loops: CDR1 MDHEN, CDR2 SYDVKM. The CDR3 spans 18 residues. The CDR3: CASSFISGGQLTNYGYTF. In DNA form, the CDR3 reads TGTGCCAGCAGTTTTATAAGCGGGGGACAGCTTACTAACTATGGCTACACCTTC.

The chain couples TRBV30 to TRBJ2-7; D is possibly TRBD1 or TRBD2 (6 bases each). Germline V gives CDR1 GTSNPN, CDR2 SVGIG (reference sequence). The V end was cut by 4 bases, the J end by 0 bases, with 16 bases between. This CDR3 comprises 15 residues. In DNA form, the CDR3 reads TGTGCCTGGAAGCAATACAGGGACTTCTCCTACGAGCAGTACTTC. Translating gives CAWKQYRDFSYEQYF.

This clonotype was seen ten or more times. This chain joins TRBV28 and TRBJ2-1; D is ambiguous. CDR1 MDHEN and CDR2 SYDVKM come from the germline V gene. The CDR3 extends over 11 amino acids. V lost 5 bases to trimming and J lost 6 bases, with 5 bases between them. The CDR3 bases are TGTGCCAGCAGTACGCCCAATGAGCAGTTCTTC. It is translated as CASSTPNEQFF.

The chain uses TRBV30 and TRBJ2-2; D is unclear. Deletions cut 4 bases from V and 1 base from J, with 4 bases between. This CDR3 has 12 amino acids. Germline V CDR1 and CDR2: GTSNPN, SVGIG (reference sequence). The CDR3 is CAWNRNTGELFF. For the CDR3, the DNA is TGTGCCTGGAACCGGAACACCGGGGAGCTGTTTTTT.

The chain has TRBV27 and TRBJ2-1; the D gene is possibly TRBD2 (5 bases). Per germline, CDR1 MNHEY and CDR2 SMNVEV (reference sequence). The CDR3 length is 18 residues. V gave up 0 bases and J gave up 4 bases, with 19 bases separating them. CDR3 amino acids: CASSLSGPGVTGYNEQFF. In nucleotides, the CDR3 is TGTGCCAGCAGTTTATCGGGCCCTGGGGTCACGGGGTACAATGAGCAGTTCTTC.

The chain couples TRBV7-9 to TRBJ2-2; tentatively, D is TRBD2 (5 bases). The CDR3 has 15 amino acids. Germline-derived CDR1 and CDR2 are SEHNR and FQNEAQ (reference sequence). Trimming left V 1 base short and J 3 bases short, with 9 bases between. The CDR3 DNA reads as TGTGCCAGCAGCTTAGAGCCGCGGGACACCGGGGAGCTGTTTTTT. Translated, it gives CASSLEPRDTGELFF.

The rearrangement links TRBV28 to TRBJ2-3; D is uncertain. Germline V gene lookup returns CDR1 MDHEN and CDR2 SYDVKM. The ends were cut back, 3 bases at V and 7 bases at J, with 11 bases in the middle. CDR3 length: 13 amino acids. In nucleotides, the CDR3 is TGTGCCAGCAGTTTGCCCGGGTACTATACGCAGTATTTT. It yields the protein CASSLPGYYTQYF. Full variable domain (outside the CDR3, taken from reference TRBV28 and TRBJ2-3): DVKVTQSSRYLVKRTGEKVFLECVQDMDHENMFWYRQDPGLGLRLIYFSYDVKMKEKGDIPEGYSVSREKKERFSLILESASTNQTSMYLCASSLPGYYTQYFGPGTRLTVL.

This clonotype was counted ten times or more. V gene TRBV28 combines with J gene TRBJ1-3; 7 positions agree with TRBD1. CDR3 length equals 17 residues. Trimming at V came to 2 bases and at J to 2 bases, leaving 9 bases not matched to a gene. Germline V gives CDR1 MDHEN, CDR2 SYDVKM. CDR3 nucleotides: TGTGCCAGCAGTTTAGTTCTGACAGGGTATGCTGGAAACACCATATATTTT. It specifies CASSLVLTGYAGNTIYF. The variable domain in full, with the rest retrieved from reference TRBV28 and TRBJ1-3, is DVKVTQSSRYLVKRTGEKVFLECVQDMDHENMFWYRQDPGLGLRLIYFSYDVKMKEKGDIPEGYSVSREKKERFSLILESASTNQTSMYLCASSLVLTGYAGNTIYFGEGSWLTVV.

This chain connects TRBV2 to TRBJ2-1, with no clear D. V gave up 5 bases and J gave up 5 bases, with 13 bases separating them. This CDR3 has 14 amino acids. Germline CDR1 and CDR2: SNHLY and FYNNEI. CDR3 sequence (DNA): TGTGCCAGCAGTTCGCTTGGCGGCAACAATGAGCAGTTCTTC. This codes for CASSSLGGNNEQFF.

This clonotype was counted at least ten times. This chain joins TRBV28 and TRBJ2-6, with D uncertain. The CDR3 is 13 residues long. CDR1 MDHEN and CDR2 SYDVKM come from the germline V gene. Trimming shortened V by 6 bases and J by 4 bases, and 7 bases separated the two germline ends. The CDR3 here is CASSLIGANVLTF. CDR3 in DNA: TGTGCCAGCAGCCTCATAGGGGCCAACGTCCTGACTTTC. Variable domain in full (rest from reference TRBV28 and TRBJ2-6): DVKVTQSSRYLVKRTGEKVFLECVQDMDHENMFWYRQDPGLGLRLIYFSYDVKMKEKGDIPEGYSVSREKKERFSLILESASTNQTSMYLCASSLIGANVLTFGAGSRLTVL.

This clonotype was detected many times. V usage is TRBV7-3 and J usage is TRBJ1-2; D perhaps matches TRBD1 (6 bases). CDR1 is SGHTA, CDR2 FQGTGA, per germline. Trimming stripped 4 bases from V and 8 bases from J, with 14 bases between. The CDR3 runs 13 residues. The CDR3 DNA is TGTGCCAGCAGCTCTGATTTCGGGGGCGGCTACACCTTC. Its protein is CASSSDFGGGYTF.

The chain couples TRBV20-1 to TRBJ2-5; D perhaps matches TRBD1 (5 bases). Germline V gene data show CDR1 as DFQATT and CDR2 as SNEGSKA (reference sequence). The length of the CDR3 is 15 residues. Trimming pared 3 bases from V and 1 base from J, leaving 15 bases between. CDR3 DNA sequence: TGCAGTGCTAGTGCCTTAAACAGGCTCCAAGAGACCCAGTACTTC. This translates into CSASALNRLQETQYF.

This clonotype was observed at least ten times. The rearrangement links TRBV28 to TRBJ2-1; TRBD1 aligns across 7 bases. This CDR3 contains 14 residues. Germline-derived CDR1 and CDR2 are MDHEN and SYDVKM. With V trimmed by 8 bases and J by 6 bases, 10 bases remained unmatched. The CDR3 sequence: CASGLPGQTNEQFF. The DNA for the CDR3 is TGTGCCAGCGGCCTTCCGGGACAGACCAATGAGCAGTTCTTC.